This T cell receptor (beta chain) was observed in a study of immune heterogeneity within non-small cell lung tumors. The wider study: Of the tumors, 4 were squamous cell, some eleven non-squamous, and 1 not otherwise specified. Study-level findings and limits: Significant yet moderate, the positive correlation between local T-cell clonality and local tumor mutational burden reached an R of approximately 0.3. Recurrence of the same dominant CDR3 beta clonotypes was seen across tumor sites within a patient, and site-unique high-frequency clones were present alongside them.

CDR3 of TCR beta was amplified by multiplex PCR that used 32 V and 13 J primers. TCRdb processed the multiplex PCR reads anew with MiXCR; each CDR3 protein has one entry. The data contain roughly 13,000 distinct CDR3 sequences, about 25% of them singletons. The authors used about 610 ng of bulk tumor genomic DNA per sample as template. Surgery yielded several widely spaced biopsies per primary tumor. The study cohort was described as untreated, and its members had newly diagnosed non-small cell lung cancer. They went on to have curative surgery. It was newly diagnosed non-small cell lung cancer patients having surgery with curative intent who served as donors. CDR1 SGHAT and CDR2 FQNNGV come from the germline V gene. V shed 0 bases and J shed 8 bases, with 7 bases lying between them. The CDR3 runs to 12 residues. By its share, this clonotype is medium-sized. Its antigen is not identified.

This rearrangement joins TRBV11-2 to TRBJ1-2, with unresolved D. This sequence was found in a man aged 50-59 years with non-small cell lung cancer. Sequencing input: lung tumor tissue. This CDR3 is CASSLDREGYTF. Written as DNA, the CDR3 is TGTGCCAGCAGCTTAGATCGTGAGGGCTACACCTTC.